This T cell receptor beta chain was documented in a study of T cell responses to AZD1222 COVID-19 vaccine. Trimming pared 4 bases from V and 0 bases from J, leaving 16 bases between. The length of the CDR3 is 16 residues. CDR1 and CDR2 (germline): ENHRY, SYGVKD. For this clone: Its specificity is unknown.

General study points: White British people made up most donors, females outnumbered males, and clonal diversity was possibly underestimated. Researchers took repertoire samples only after the peak T cell response had come. Close to half of all spike-specific TCRs reportedly target regions of the variants that are unmutated. Baseline antibody screening turned up just a handful of seropositive AZD1222 recipients.

The repertoire was sequenced with immunoSEQ multiplex PCR; TCRdb's copy has only in-frame clones and lacks some. The sample lists some 69,000 clones, roughly 80% occurring once. V gene TRBV10-3 combines with J gene TRBJ2-7; D might be TRBD1 (6 bases). The sequence was collected from an adult who received the AZD1222 COVID-19 vaccine. The sequenced sample was peripheral blood, obtained 28 days after the second AZD1222 dose. This CDR3 reads CAISGPNSTGSYEQYF. The DNA for the CDR3 is TGTGCCATCAGTGGGCCCAACTCGACAGGCTCCTACGAGCAGTACTTC.